This TCR beta chain stems from a study of T cell changes during pregnancy in multiple sclerosis. TCRdb keeps only in-frame clones here, not all; method: immunoSEQ multiplex PCR. The repertoire holds 30,000 to 40,000 clones, about 91% seen once, with over 0.75% in the top ten. Germline lookup yields CDR1 SNHLY and CDR2 FYNNEI. The ends lost 8 bases at V and 6 bases at J; junction bases unmatched: 14. The CDR3 extends over 16 amino acids. The chain carries TRBV2 and TRBJ2-2; 8 bases fit TRBD1. Sequences were derived from CD4+ T cells from peripheral blood mononuclear cells, sampled in the third trimester of pregnancy. The origin of this receptor is a female donor with multiple sclerosis, enrolled in a pregnancy study. Here the CDR3 DNA reads TGTGCCAGCCAGAGGGGACAGGTACAATTTGCCGGGGAGCTGTTTTTT. It codes for CASQRGQVQFAGELFF.